A selection of T cell receptor beta chains follows, all from one sample in a study of cytomegalovirus exposure and HLA in healthy donors. The data were produced by immunoSEQ multiplex PCR, yet TCRdb's version contains in-frame clones alone and is incomplete. The sample contains about 130,000 clones, roughly 85% of which appear only once. The sample taken for sequencing was PBMCs. Source of these receptors: a woman between 40 and 55 years old in good health and CMV-seropositive. Each CDR3 is given with its conserved first and last residue. Each record gives: D gene, clone size, J gene, V gene, CDR3 DNA, CDR3 protein. D genes are given only for firm matches. The size entry is marked missing in some rows and otherwise reads once, few, many or a size class.

d_call: TRBD1; clone_size: NA; j_call: TRBJ2-1; v_call: TRBV5-1; cdr3_nt: TGCGCCAGCAGCTTGGGGGGGACAGAGAGTGAGCAGTTCTTC; cdr3_aa: CASSLGGTESEQFF
d_call: NA; clone_size: NA; j_call: TRBJ2-2; v_call: TRBV30; cdr3_nt: TGTGCCTGCAACAGGGGACTCCCCGGGGAGCTGTTTTTT; cdr3_aa: CACNRGLPGELFF
d_call: NA; clone_size: NA; j_call: TRBJ1-2; v_call: TRBV28; cdr3_nt: TGTGCCAGCAGTTTGGGAGGGGATAGTAACTATGGCTACACCTTC; cdr3_aa: CASSLGGDSNYGYTF
d_call: TRBD2; clone_size: NA; j_call: TRBJ2-7; v_call: TRBV4-1; cdr3_nt: TGCGCCAGCAGGGGGGGGACTAGCGAATCCTACGAGCAGTACTTC; cdr3_aa: CASRGGTSESYEQYF
d_call: TRBD1; clone_size: NA; j_call: TRBJ1-1; v_call: TRBV10-2; cdr3_nt: TGCGCCAGCAGTGAGAGAGGGGGCAGAACTGAAGCTTTCTTT; cdr3_aa: CASSERGGRTEAFF
d_call: NA; clone_size: NA; j_call: TRBJ2-4; v_call: TRBV7-9; cdr3_nt: TGTGCCAGCAGCTTTAATCCTCGGGTCGAGACGGCGGGTAGGAACATTCAGTACTTC; cdr3_aa: CASSFNPRVETAGRNIQYF
d_call: TRBD1; clone_size: NA; j_call: TRBJ2-3; v_call: TRBV29-1; cdr3_nt: TGCAGCGCCTCCAGGGGGGATACGCAGTATTTT; cdr3_aa: CSASRGDTQYF
d_call: NA; clone_size: NA; j_call: TRBJ1-1; v_call: TRBV29-1; cdr3_nt: TGCAGCGTGGAGGGACCGAACACTGAAGCTTTCTTT; cdr3_aa: CSVEGPNTEAFF
d_call: NA; clone_size: NA; j_call: TRBJ1-2; v_call: TRBV28; cdr3_nt: TGTGCCACCAAAGTTACAAACTATGGCTACACCTTC; cdr3_aa: CATKVTNYGYTF
d_call: NA; clone_size: few; j_call: TRBJ2-1; v_call: TRBV18; cdr3_nt: TGTGCCAGCTCATACCGCGACAGTGAGCAGTTCTTC; cdr3_aa: CASSYRDSEQFF
d_call: TRBD2; clone_size: NA; j_call: TRBJ2-2; v_call: TRBV19; cdr3_nt: TGTGCCAGTAGGAAATTAGCGGGAGGGGACACCGGGGAGCTGTTTTTT; cdr3_aa: CASRKLAGGDTGELFF
d_call: NA; clone_size: few; j_call: TRBJ1-1; v_call: TRBV5-1; cdr3_nt: TGCGCCAGCAGCTTTTTTTCCCCGTGGGGGGGACCAAGAATTCACACTGAAGCTTTCTTT; cdr3_aa: CASSFFSPWGGPRIHTEAFF
d_call: NA; clone_size: NA; j_call: TRBJ2-1; v_call: TRBV19; cdr3_nt: TGTGCCAGTAGTTCTCCCCGGGACTTAGCCTACAATGAGCAGTTCTTC; cdr3_aa: CASSSPRDLAYNEQFF
d_call: TRBD2; clone_size: NA; j_call: TRBJ2-2; v_call: TRBV30; cdr3_nt: TGTGCCGTGGAGTTGCGGGAGTCGGGTGGGGTGTTTTTT; cdr3_aa: CAVELRESGGVFF
d_call: TRBD1; clone_size: NA; j_call: TRBJ2-7; v_call: TRBV28; cdr3_nt: TGTGCCAGCACCAGAAGGGACAGGGGAGGCCACGAGCAGTACTTC; cdr3_aa: CASTRRDRGGHEQYF
d_call: NA; clone_size: NA; j_call: TRBJ2-5; v_call: TRBV29-1; cdr3_nt: TGCAGCGTTCGGGGGTCAGAGACCCAGTACTTC; cdr3_aa: CSVRGSETQYF
d_call: TRBD2; clone_size: NA; j_call: TRBJ2-7; v_call: TRBV29-1; cdr3_nt: TGCAGCGTTGAGGTGGCGGGAGGGGGTGAGCAGTACTTC; cdr3_aa: CSVEVAGGGEQYF
d_call: NA; clone_size: NA; j_call: TRBJ2-1; v_call: TRBV7-9; cdr3_nt: TGTGCCAGCAGCTTAGGGACAGCGACCAATGAGCAGTTCTTC; cdr3_aa: CASSLGTATNEQFF
d_call: NA; clone_size: NA; j_call: TRBJ1-1; v_call: TRBV30; cdr3_nt: TGTGCCTTCAAAGCCCGGTTCGGCACTGAAGCTTTCTTT; cdr3_aa: CAFKARFGTEAFF
d_call: TRBD2; clone_size: NA; j_call: TRBJ2-7; v_call: TRBV19; cdr3_nt: TGTGCCAGTAGTACCTCCGTCACCAGCGGGAGCGAGCAGTACTTC; cdr3_aa: CASSTSVTSGSEQYF
d_call: NA; clone_size: NA; j_call: TRBJ2-5; v_call: TRBV2; cdr3_nt: TGTGCCAGCGAACGGGACTCCCAAGAGACCCAGTACTTC; cdr3_aa: CASERDSQETQYF
d_call: TRBD2; clone_size: few; j_call: TRBJ2-1; v_call: TRBV2; cdr3_nt: TGTGCCAGCAGTGTGGGAGGAGCGGGAGGGCCTTATGAGCAGTTCTTC; cdr3_aa: CASSVGGAGGPYEQFF
d_call: NA; clone_size: NA; j_call: TRBJ2-7; v_call: TRBV10-3; cdr3_nt: TGTGCCATCAGTGCGAGCGGGTACGAGCAGTACTTC; cdr3_aa: CAISASGYEQYF
d_call: TRBD1; clone_size: NA; j_call: TRBJ1-2; v_call: TRBV10-3; cdr3_nt: TGTGCCATCAGTGGGGACAGCTATGGCTACACCTTC; cdr3_aa: CAISGDSYGYTF
d_call: TRBD1; clone_size: NA; j_call: TRBJ1-1; v_call: TRBV28; cdr3_nt: TGTGCCAGCAGTTTGGGACAGGGGGACACTGAAGCTTTCTTT; cdr3_aa: CASSLGQGDTEAFF
d_call: NA; clone_size: NA; j_call: TRBJ2-1; v_call: TRBV4-1; cdr3_nt: TGCGCCAGCAGCCAAGATCAAGTAGATGAGCAGTTCTTC; cdr3_aa: CASSQDQVDEQFF
d_call: TRBD2; clone_size: once; j_call: TRBJ2-2; v_call: TRBV28; cdr3_nt: TGTGCCAGCACCCGGGCCGGGACTAGCACCGGGGAGCTGTTTTTT; cdr3_aa: CASTRAGTSTGELFF
d_call: NA; clone_size: few; j_call: TRBJ1-3; v_call: TRBV6-5; cdr3_nt: TGTGCCAGCAGTCTCCACCGGACTGGCGGAAACACCATATATTTT; cdr3_aa: CASSLHRTGGNTIYF
d_call: NA; clone_size: once; j_call: TRBJ1-1; v_call: TRBV5-5; cdr3_nt: TGTGCCAGCATAACGGGACAAATGAACACTGAAGCTTTCTTT; cdr3_aa: CASITGQMNTEAFF
d_call: TRBD2; clone_size: NA; j_call: TRBJ2-1; v_call: TRBV11-2; cdr3_nt: TGTGCCAGCAGCTTAGAGTTCGAGCGGGAGAGCAATGAGCAGTTCTTC; cdr3_aa: CASSLEFERESNEQFF
d_call: TRBD2; clone_size: NA; j_call: TRBJ2-7; v_call: TRBV7-2; cdr3_nt: TGTGCCAGCAGCCGGACTAGCGAATCCTACGAGCAGTACTTC; cdr3_aa: CASSRTSESYEQYF
d_call: TRBD1; clone_size: NA; j_call: TRBJ1-1; v_call: TRBV5-5; cdr3_nt: TGTGCCAGCAGCTTGGATTCAGGATCAGGGGGGACTGAAGCTTTCTTT; cdr3_aa: CASSLDSGSGGTEAFF
d_call: TRBD1; clone_size: NA; j_call: TRBJ2-7; v_call: TRBV5-8; cdr3_nt: TGTGCCAGCAACCCAGGCCTCCGACAGGGGAGGTCCTACGAGCAGTACTTC; cdr3_aa: CASNPGLRQGRSYEQYF
d_call: TRBD2; clone_size: NA; j_call: TRBJ2-3; v_call: TRBV9; cdr3_nt: TGTGCCAGCAGCCCTAGAGAGCGGGAGGGAACAGATACGCAGTATTTT; cdr3_aa: CASSPREREGTDTQYF
d_call: NA; clone_size: NA; j_call: TRBJ1-2; v_call: TRBV30; cdr3_nt: TGTGCCTGGACCGTACAGGCTAACTATGGCTACACCTTC; cdr3_aa: CAWTVQANYGYTF
d_call: NA; clone_size: NA; j_call: TRBJ2-2; v_call: TRBV4-2; cdr3_nt: TGTGCCAGCAGCCAGAGTTCCATAAAGCGGCAGCTGTTTTTT; cdr3_aa: CASSQSSIKRQLFF
d_call: TRBD2; clone_size: NA; j_call: TRBJ2-1; v_call: TRBV7-9; cdr3_nt: TGTGCCAGCAGGCCGGGACTAGTAGTAGGTGAGCAGTTCTTC; cdr3_aa: CASRPGLVVGEQFF
d_call: TRBD1; clone_size: once; j_call: TRBJ1-3; v_call: TRBV9; cdr3_nt: TGTGCCAGCAGCGTAGCGGGACAGGGGGTTGACACCATATATTTT; cdr3_aa: CASSVAGQGVDTIYF
d_call: TRBD2; clone_size: NA; j_call: TRBJ2-4; v_call: TRBV7-8; cdr3_nt: TGTGCCAGCAGCAGCGGACTAGCGGGAGAGGGTAACATTCAGTACTTC; cdr3_aa: CASSSGLAGEGNIQYF
d_call: NA; clone_size: NA; j_call: TRBJ2-7; v_call: TRBV4-1; cdr3_nt: TGCGCCAGCAGCCAAGGAGGCCGTAGAACGGGCGAGCAGTACTTC; cdr3_aa: CASSQGGRRTGEQYF
d_call: TRBD1; clone_size: NA; j_call: TRBJ1-1; v_call: TRBV10-3; cdr3_nt: TGTGCCATCAGTGACATCGACAGGGGGAACACTGAAGCTTTCTTT; cdr3_aa: CAISDIDRGNTEAFF
d_call: TRBD2; clone_size: NA; j_call: TRBJ2-3; v_call: TRBV28; cdr3_nt: TGTGCCAGCAGGAGTCCCGGGACTAGCGGGAGAGCGACGGATACGCAGTATTTT; cdr3_aa: CASRSPGTSGRATDTQYF
d_call: TRBD2; clone_size: NA; j_call: TRBJ2-1; v_call: TRBV27; cdr3_nt: TGTGCCAGCAGTTTCGGGACTAGCGGGAGAGATGAGCAGTTCTTC; cdr3_aa: CASSFGTSGRDEQFF
d_call: TRBD2; clone_size: NA; j_call: TRBJ2-7; v_call: TRBV7-8; cdr3_nt: TGTGCCAGCAGCTTAGCGGGGGTAGCGGGTAGCTCCTACGAGCAGTACTTC; cdr3_aa: CASSLAGVAGSSYEQYF
d_call: NA; clone_size: NA; j_call: TRBJ2-1; v_call: TRBV9; cdr3_nt: TGTGCCAGCAGCCCTAGAGGTGGGCAGGGCTCCTACAATGAGCAGTTCTTC; cdr3_aa: CASSPRGGQGSYNEQFF
d_call: NA; clone_size: NA; j_call: TRBJ1-5; v_call: TRBV30; cdr3_nt: TGTGCCTGGAGTGTGGGGAGAGATCAGCCCCAGCATTTT; cdr3_aa: CAWSVGRDQPQHF
d_call: TRBD2; clone_size: NA; j_call: TRBJ2-7; v_call: TRBV7-2; cdr3_nt: TGTGCCAGCAGCCCTAGGACTAGCGGGAGAGGATACGAGCAGTACTTC; cdr3_aa: CASSPRTSGRGYEQYF
d_call: TRBD2; clone_size: NA; j_call: TRBJ2-4; v_call: TRBV5-1; cdr3_nt: TGCGCCAGCAGCCCAGGAGCGGGAGTGGCCAAAAACATTCAGTACTTC; cdr3_aa: CASSPGAGVAKNIQYF
d_call: TRBD1; clone_size: NA; j_call: TRBJ1-4; v_call: TRBV5-4; cdr3_nt: TGTGCCAGCAGCTTGGGGGACAGGGCCCATGAAAAACTGTTTTTT; cdr3_aa: CASSLGDRAHEKLFF
d_call: TRBD2; clone_size: NA; j_call: TRBJ2-3; v_call: TRBV30; cdr3_nt: TGTGCCTGGAGTGTAAGCGGGAGGTGGACTAAAGATACGCAGTATTTT; cdr3_aa: CAWSVSGRWTKDTQYF
d_call: TRBD2; clone_size: NA; j_call: TRBJ2-7; v_call: TRBV5-1; cdr3_nt: TGCGCCAGCAGCTTCCTAGCGGGAGACTACGAGCAGTACTTC; cdr3_aa: CASSFLAGDYEQYF
d_call: NA; clone_size: NA; j_call: TRBJ1-1; v_call: TRBV19; cdr3_nt: TGTGCCAGTAGTATGTCCAGGAACACTGAAGCTTTCTTT; cdr3_aa: CASSMSRNTEAFF
d_call: TRBD2; clone_size: few; j_call: TRBJ2-4; v_call: TRBV6-4; cdr3_nt: TGTGCCAGCATGACTAGCGGGAGCAACATTCAGTACTTC; cdr3_aa: CASMTSGSNIQYF
d_call: NA; clone_size: NA; j_call: TRBJ2-3; v_call: TRBV20-1; cdr3_nt: TGCAGTGCTCTACTCACAGATACGCAGTATTTT; cdr3_aa: CSALLTDTQYF